One sample yielded the 25 T cell receptor beta chains listed below, sequenced in a study of T cell changes during pregnancy in multiple sclerosis. TCRdb keeps only in-frame clones here, not all; method: immunoSEQ multiplex PCR. The table has 30,000 to 45,000 clones, more than 90% seen once. Sequenced material: peripheral blood, taken before pregnancy. The source of these receptors is a female donor with multiple sclerosis, enrolled in a pregnancy study.

This clone appeared a single time. The chain is built from TRBV28 and TRBJ2-6, with D tentatively TRBD2 (6 bases). The CDR3 length is 15 residues. From germline, CDR1 is MDHEN and CDR2 SYDVKM. V was cut by 8 bases and J by 4 bases, with 15 bases left in between. This CDR3 is CASVGGRSGANVLTF. Here the CDR3 DNA reads TGTGCCAGCGTTGGAGGGCGGTCCGGGGCCAACGTCCTGACTTTC.

V gene TRBV7-3 combines with J gene TRBJ2-5; D unresolved. The V and J ends lost 2 bases and 2 bases respectively, with 6 bases between them. Per the germline V gene, CDR1 is SGHTA and CDR2 is FQGTGA. The CDR3 runs to 13 residues. CDR3 sequence: CASSLSVQETQYF. In nucleotides, the CDR3 is TGTGCCAGCAGCTTATCGGTACAAGAGACCCAGTACTTC.

CDR3: CASAGQGSYNEQFF. The DNA for the CDR3 is TGTGCCAGCGCGGGACAGGGGAGCTACAATGAGCAGTTCTTC. The V call is TRBV6-1, the J call TRBJ2-1; 10 bases agree with TRBD1. V lost 8 bases, J lost 3 bases, and 4 bases stayed unmatched. CDR1 MNHNS and CDR2 SASEGT come from the germline V gene. The CDR3 spans 14 residues.

This rearrangement joins TRBV2 to TRBJ1-3; 8 bases are shared with TRBD1. The CDR3 runs to 13 residues. Unmatched junction bases numbered 1, after V lost 0 bases and J lost 9 bases. Germline CDR1 and CDR2: SNHLY and FYNNEI. CDR3 sequence (DNA): TGTGCCAGCAGTGAAGCCCAGGGGGCCACCATATATTTT. It specifies CASSEAQGATIYF.

The rearrangement links TRBV5-5 to TRBJ2-3; 7 bases map to TRBD2. Germline V gives CDR1 SGHKS, CDR2 YYEKEE (reference sequence). Unmatched junction bases numbered 17, after V lost 5 bases and J lost 2 bases. This CDR3 has 18 residues. CDR3 DNA sequence: TGTGCCAGCAGACCTTATTCCGGAGCGGGAATCTTCACAGATACGCAGTATTTT. It encodes CASRPYSGAGIFTDTQYF.

The chain links TRBV19 to TRBJ2-1, with D possibly matching TRBD1 (7 bases). CDR3 length equals 14 residues. From germline, CDR1 is LNHDA and CDR2 SQIVND (reference sequence). V dropped 3 bases and J dropped 9 bases, with 15 bases sitting between them. The CDR3 region has the DNA TGTGCCAGTAGTATCCCTAACAGGGGAGGTGAGCAGTTCTTC. Residues: CASSIPNRGGEQFF.

The V gene is TRBV5-6, the J gene TRBJ2-2; TRBD1 might be the D (5 bases). Germline assignment: CDR1 SGHDT and CDR2 YYEEEE. V lost 1 base to trimming and J lost 6 bases, with 22 bases between them. CDR3 length: 18 residues. CDR3 coding DNA: TGTGCCAGCAGCTTGTTAGGACACCCATCAGAAAAGGCCGGGGAGCTGTTTTTT. It is translated as CASSLLGHPSEKAGELFF.

The rearrangement joins TRBV9 to TRBJ2-1; D possibly corresponds to TRBD2 (5 bases). Trimming shortened V by 2 bases and J by 7 bases, and 13 bases separated the two germline ends. This CDR3 has 14 residues. Germline V lookup: CDR1 SGDLS, CDR2 YYNGEE. DNA for the CDR3: TGTGCCAGCAGCGTGGGCCTAGCTAGGAATGAGCAGTTCTTC. Its protein product is CASSVGLARNEQFF.

V is TRBV6-1 and J is TRBJ1-5; TRBD1 agrees at 7 bases. CDR1 is MNHNS, CDR2 SASEGT, per germline. The CDR3 loop spans 14 amino acids. The V gene end was trimmed by 7 bases and the J gene end by 4 bases; junction bases not matched to a gene: 7. The CDR3 DNA is TGTGCCAGCACACCACAGGGGCAGAATCAGCCCCAGCATTTT. Amino acid sequence: CASTPQGQNQPQHF.

This clone has only one observation. The chain links TRBV2 to TRBJ1-2; 7 nucleotides line up with TRBD1. This CDR3 region has 13 residues. The V gene end was trimmed by 4 bases and the J gene end by 5 bases; junction bases not matched to a gene: 4. Germline values: CDR1 SNHLY, CDR2 FYNNEI. CDR3 DNA sequence: TGTGCCAGCAGTGGCCGGGACAGATATGGCTACACCTTC. Its translation: CASSGRDRYGYTF.

The chain employs TRBV28 and TRBJ2-7; weak D call: TRBD1 (5 bases). There are 12 residues in the CDR3. Trimming shortened V by 7 bases and J by 5 bases, and 12 bases separated the two germline ends. Germline CDR1 reads MDHEN; CDR2 reads SYDVKM. As DNA, the CDR3 is TGTGCCAGCAACCCAGGGCACCACGAGCAGTACTTC. Protein product: CASNPGHHEQYF.

This chain uses TRBV5-1 with TRBJ1-5, with a weak D call TRBD1 (5 bases). The CDR3 spans 15 residues. V was clipped by 4 bases and J by 0 bases, with 11 bases between them. CDR1 is SGHRS and CDR2 is YFSETQ in the germline V gene. Here the CDR3 DNA reads TGCGCCAGCAGCCCCCAAGACAGTAGCAATCAGCCCCAGCATTTT. This gives the protein CASSPQDSSNQPQHF.

The rearrangement uses TRBV6-5 and TRBJ2-7; the match to TRBD1 covers 8 bases. CDR1 and CDR2 (germline): MNHEY, SVGAGI. V shed 8 bases, J shed 3 bases, and the junction held 9 bases outside the gene matches. The CDR3 runs to 14 residues. CDR3 residues: CASGTGTGFYEQYF. In nucleotides, the CDR3 is TGTGCCAGCGGCACCGGGACAGGCTTCTACGAGCAGTACTTC.

The chain employs TRBV6-9 and TRBJ2-7, with 10 bases that match TRBD1. This CDR3 has 16 amino acids. Germline loops: CDR1 MNHGY, CDR2 SVAAGI. V lost 2 bases and J lost 2; bases outside the gene matches: 6. The CDR3 bases are TGTGCCAGCAGTTATATTGGGACAGGGGATGCCTACGAGCAGTACTTC. The encoded protein is CASSYIGTGDAYEQYF.

The J gene is TRBJ2-1, the V gene TRBV4-1, with TRBD2 identical over 12 bases. After removal of 4 bases from V and 0 bases from J, the junction contained 10 bases not matched to a gene. The CDR3 is made up of 19 amino acids. Germline V gives CDR1 MGHRA, CDR2 YSYEKL. In nucleotides, the CDR3 is TGCGCCAGCAGCCCCTCGGGACTAGCGGGCGTCAGCTCCTACAATGAGCAGTTCTTC. This sequence encodes CASSPSGLAGVSSYNEQFF.

The count of this clone is one. The junction does not match germline at one end; this may be a read error. The CDR3 here is CASSSPPTNPGELFF. The CDR3 DNA reads TGTGCCAGCAGTTCTCCACCTACGAACCCCGGGGAGCTGTTTTTT. This rearrangement joins TRBV27 to TRBJ2-2; D is undetermined. The CDR3 length is 15 residues. In germline, CDR1 is MNHEY, CDR2 SMNVEV (reference sequence).

V gene TRBV7-9 combines with J gene TRBJ2-1, with 10 positions matching TRBD2. CDR3 length equals 16 residues. Germline V gives CDR1 SEHNR, CDR2 FQNEAQ (reference sequence). Unmatched junction bases numbered 4, after V lost 5 bases and J lost 0 bases. CDR3 in DNA: TGTGCCAGCAGCCTGCCTAGCGGGAGCTCCTACAATGAGCAGTTCTTC. It translates to CASSLPSGSSYNEQFF.

The chain joins TRBV18 to TRBJ2-5; the match to TRBD2 covers 7 bases. V dropped 6 bases and J dropped 3; count of bases not matched to a gene: 7. CDR1 and CDR2 from the germline V gene are KGHSH and LQKENI. The CDR3 totals 14 residues. CDR3 DNA: TGTGCCAGCTCCCCTAGGGGAGGGGAAGAGACCCAGTACTTC. This codes for CASSPRGGEETQYF.

This chain links TRBV2 with TRBJ2-1, with D unresolved. The CDR3 sequence is 16 residues long. Germline V gene sequence: CDR1 SNHLY, CDR2 FYNNEI. With 6 bases removed from V and 0 bases from J, the gap between germline ends came to 15 bases. This CDR3 is CASSPLFLYSYNEQFF. In DNA, the CDR3 is TGTGCCAGCAGCCCCCTCTTTCTTTACTCCTACAATGAGCAGTTCTTC.

V is TRBV27 and J is TRBJ1-5, with 9 nucleotides matching TRBD1. The CDR3 length is 15 residues. The junction had 7 bases not matched to a gene; V was cut back by 3 bases and J by 7 bases. The germline V gene has CDR1 MNHEY and CDR2 SMNVEV (reference sequence). The CDR3 DNA follows: TGTGCCAGCAGTTTTTTGGACAGGGGCGGACAGCCCCAGCATTTT. Residues: CASSFLDRGGQPQHF.

A few counts support this clone. This chain uses TRBV7-3 with TRBJ1-1, with D tentatively TRBD1 (6 bases). Trimming took off 0 bases at V and 1 base at J, with 6 bases between the two ends. The V gene's germline CDR1 is SGHTA and CDR2 FQGTGA. The length of the CDR3 is 14 residues. CDR3 region: CASSLTGGNTEAFF. CDR3 nucleotide sequence: TGTGCCAGCAGCTTAACAGGGGGGAACACTGAAGCTTTCTTT.

The J gene is TRBJ2-6, the V gene TRBV2, with D possibly TRBD1 on 7 matching bases. V was trimmed by 7 bases and J by 1 base, leaving 11 bases between them. The CDR3 extends over 15 amino acids. Per the germline V gene, CDR1 is SNHLY and CDR2 is FYNNEI. The CDR3 DNA sequence: TGTGCCAGCAAGGCAGGGGGGTCTGGGGCCAACGTCCTGACTTTC. Its protein is CASKAGGSGANVLTF. Looking up the rest from reference TRBV2 and TRBJ2-6 gives the full variable domain: EPEVTQTPSHQVTQMGQEVILRCVPISNHLYFYWYRQILGQKVEFLVSFYNNEISEKSEIFDDQFSVERPDGSNFTLKIRSTKLEDSAMYFCASKAGGSGANVLTFGAGSRLTVL.

V and J are TRBV27 and TRBJ2-7, with 7 positions matching TRBD2. J gave up 3 bases and V 8 bases, and 7 bases lay outside the gene matches. This CDR3 spans 13 amino acids. Germline lookup yields CDR1 MNHEY and CDR2 SMNVEV (reference sequence). The CDR3 nucleotides are TGTGCCAGCGGGAGGGATGGAAACTACGAGCAGTACTTC. Translation gives CASGRDGNYEQYF.

This sequence joins TRBV5-8 and TRBJ1-1; a possible D gene is TRBD1 (6 bases). The germline V and J ends were trimmed by 4 bases and 4 bases, with 17 bases remaining between them. CDR3 length: 15 residues. Germline CDR1 is SGHTS and CDR2 is YDEGEE. The CDR3, as DNA: TGTGCCAGCAGCCGTGCCACAGGGAGCAGCACTGAAGCTTTCTTT. Residues: CASSRATGSSTEAFF.

The chain employs TRBV19 and TRBJ1-1, with D possibly TRBD1 on 6 matching bases. Germline V gene lookup returns CDR1 LNHDA and CDR2 SQIVND (reference sequence). CDR3 length equals 15 residues. The ends were cut back, 2 bases at V and 1 base at J, with 11 bases in the middle. The DNA of the CDR3 is TGTGCCAGTAGTATATGGGGGCGTGGGAACACTGAAGCTTTCTTT. This encodes CASSIWGRGNTEAFF. The full variable domain, completed using reference TRBV19 and TRBJ1-1, is DGGITQSPKYLFRKEGQNVTLSCEQNLNHDAMYWYRQDPGQGLRLIYYSQIVNDFQKGDIAEGYSVSREKKESFPLTVTSAQKNPTAFYLCASSIWGRGNTEAFFGQGTRLTVV.